This T cell receptor beta chain came from a study of cytomegalovirus exposure and HLA in healthy donors. In the study overall: As an earlier analysis found, around 200 million T cells yielded about 120 million unique TCR beta sequences. Study-wide results and caveats: Cytomegalovirus-associated status was assigned to approximately 160 TCR beta chains.

Only a few counts were recorded for this clone. Its antigen is unidentified. The PCR had 60 Vbeta and 13 Jbeta primers. Methods used by the authors: In a later analysis, around 10 million of some 80 million unique beta chains occurred in at least two donors. The method was immunoSEQ multiplex PCR; TCRdb's version includes in-frame clones alone and lacks a portion of them. The V and J calls and clone size are taken from that table; D and trimming were inferred from the DNA. The top ten clones hold about 2.3% of a sample with 87,000 or so clones, approximately 7.1% of them seen once. The clonotype was recovered from a man between 45 and 60 years old in good health and CMV-seronegative. Sequencing used PBMCs.

As DNA, the CDR3 is TGTGCCAGCTCACCCCCATTGGGGGCGGGCTACGAGCAGTACTTC. Its protein product is CASSPPLGAGYEQYF. V usage is TRBV18 and J usage is TRBJ2-7; possibly TRBD1 for D (6 bases). V was cut by 3 bases and J by 3 bases, with 15 bases left in between. The germline CDR1 and CDR2 sequences are KGHSH and LQKENI. CDR3 length: 15 residues.